The sequence of this TCR beta chain was determined in a study of blood T cell repertoires in COVID-19. Some clones are missing from TCRdb's copy, which holds only in-frame ones; the method was immunoSEQ multiplex PCR. The sample consists of about 270,000 clones, 80% to 90% of them appearing once. The sample was PBMCs or T cells enriched from blood (not recorded which). The sequence was obtained from a woman aged 18-29 years who had recovered from COVID-19.

The CDR3 is CASSSRASSYEQYF. The CDR3 nucleotides read TGTGCCAGCTCATCCCGAGCGAGCTCCTACGAGCAGTACTTC. The chain carries TRBV18 and TRBJ2-7; D uncertain. Between the trimmed V and J ends, which lost 5 bases and 0 bases, there was a span of 11 bases. CDR1 KGHSH and CDR2 LQKENI come from the germline V gene. This CDR3 region has 14 residues.